The next 10 T cell receptor beta chains were all read from a single sample in a study of T cells expressing NK-cell markers (dated by TCRdb to 2019 to 2021). Library preparation employed 5' RACE. TCRdb lists the instrument as Illumina HiSeq 2000. TCRdb reprocessed the public reads and reports one entry per CDR3 protein sequence, without DNA. This specimen's table enumerates 550,000 to 600,000 distinct CDR3 sequences. Roughly 3.4% of the sample belongs to the ten largest clones. Sequenced input: blood T cells: a sorted CD56 or NKG2C T cell subset, CD4+ or CD8+ T cells, or bulk PBMC T cells (not recorded which). These receptors all come from a man aged 18 to 30 in good health. Donor details come from another sample of the same person, matched by shared clones.

The rearrangement joins TRBV3-1 to TRBJ2-1; with no DNA, the TCRdb D assignment of TRBD2 cannot be verified. The V gene's germline CDR1 is LGHDT and CDR2 YNNKEL (reference sequence). This CDR3 region has 15 residues. CDR3 protein: CASRLQLAPSDEQFF.

This rearrangement joins TRBV4-2 to TRBJ2-5; TCRdb calls TRBD2, which cannot be checked without DNA. The CDR3 is 18 residues long. CDR1 LGHNA and CDR2 YNFKEQ come from the germline V gene. CDR3 sequence: CASSQDPQGPRDQETQYF.

This sequence joins TRBV4-2 and TRBJ2-7; TCRdb's D gene call, TRBD2, goes unchecked for lack of DNA. The CDR3 is made up of 16 amino acids. The germline CDR1 and CDR2 sequences are LGHNA and YNFKEQ. The CDR3 is CASSQSGGTRSYEQYF.

CDR3 protein: CASSSDRYNEAFF. The V and J genes are TRBV5-1 and TRBJ1-1; TCRdb calls TRBD1, which cannot be checked without DNA. This CDR3 contains 13 residues. The germline gives CDR1 SGHRS, CDR2 YFSETQ.

The rearrangement links TRBV5-1 to TRBJ2-3; without DNA, the TCRdb call of TRBD1 cannot be checked. Per the germline V gene, CDR1 is SGHRS and CDR2 is YFSETQ. This CDR3 is built from 13 residues. The CDR3 sequence: CASSFDRESTQYF.

V usage is TRBV5-1 and J usage is TRBJ2-1; TCRdb outputs TRBD2, but without DNA this stays unchecked. Germline CDR1 reads SGHRS; CDR2 reads YFSETQ. The CDR3 has 15 residues. The CDR3 protein is CASSLRTSGTYEQFF.

The chain is built from TRBV5-1 and TRBJ2-1; TCRdb designates TRBD2, a call that cannot be tested without DNA. CDR3 length: 14 amino acids. Germline values: CDR1 SGHRS, CDR2 YFSETQ. The CDR3 reads CASSAERLSNEQFF.

The rearrangement uses TRBV11-1 and TRBJ2-2; the TRBD1 assignment by TCRdb is unverifiable without DNA. The CDR3 extends over 15 amino acids. Looked up from germline, CDR1 is SGHAT and CDR2 is FQDESV (reference sequence). CDR3 loop: CASSYGTGAGGELFF.

The rearrangement links TRBV2 to TRBJ2-1; the D call from TCRdb, TRBD2, cannot be confirmed without DNA. Germline lookup yields CDR1 SNHLY and CDR2 FYNNEI. The CDR3 contains 12 residues. The CDR3 is CASNRIAGEQFF.

J is TRBJ2-3 and V is TRBV28; the D call from TCRdb, TRBD2, cannot be confirmed without DNA. Germline-derived CDR1 and CDR2 are MDHEN and SYDVKM. This CDR3 is built from 14 residues. The CDR3 spells CATYIAGSTDTQYF.